The TCR beta chain described here comes from a study of blood T cell repertoires in COVID-19. Original processing methods: For nucleated cells, counts were estimated from reference gene primer amplification. Assay: immunoSEQ multiplex PCR; the TCRdb copy retains only in-frame clones and omits some. D and trimming were read from the DNA, whereas the V and J calls and clone size are those reported in that table. This table has roughly 80,000 clones, roughly 80% appearing once. Material: peripheral blood. The sequence came from an older woman with acute or convalescent COVID-19.

CDR3: CASSQGPGYGYTF. The CDR3 DNA is TGTGCCAGCAGCCAAGGCCCGGGGTACGGCTACACCTTC. This sequence joins TRBV3-1 (or the pseudogene TRBV3-2) and TRBJ1-2; the D is unclear. Germline CDR1 is LGHDT and CDR2 is YNNKEL (reference sequence). The germline V and J ends were trimmed by 1 base and 8 bases, with 11 bases remaining between them. The CDR3 contains 13 residues.